In its sample, the clone carrying this T cell receptor beta chain was seen a few times. Generated by immunoSEQ multiplex PCR, the TCRdb table keeps only in-frame clones and is missing some. The sample includes tens of thousands of clones, about 80% of them seen just once. V lost 3 bases, J lost 0 bases, and 11 bases lay in between. The CDR3 loop spans 15 amino acids. The V gene's germline CDR1 is SNHLY and CDR2 FYNNEI. The data belong to a study of blood T cell repertoires in COVID-19. Sequenced: peripheral blood. The chain is built from TRBV2 and TRBJ1-1; the D gene is possibly TRBD1 (6 bases). This TCR came from a human donor in a cohort sampled during active COVID-19. CDR3 protein: CASSEDSAMNTEAFF. The DNA for the CDR3 is TGTGCCAGCAGTGAGGACAGTGCAATGAACACTGAAGCTTTCTTT.